This passage covers 14 T cell receptor beta chains from one sample sequenced in a study of cytomegalovirus exposure and HLA in healthy donors. The study ran its PCR with 60 Vbeta and 13 Jbeta primers. TCRdb keeps only in-frame clones here, not all; method: immunoSEQ multiplex PCR. This repertoire includes more than 100,000 clones. Sequences were obtained from PBMCs. The source of these receptors is a woman between 40 and 55 years old in good health and CMV-seronegative.

The chain has TRBV14 and TRBJ2-2, with D tentatively TRBD2 (5 bases). The length of the CDR3 is 14 residues. The ends were cut back, 1 base at V and 5 bases at J, with 8 bases in the middle. The germline V gene has CDR1 SGHDN and CDR2 FVKESK. The DNA for the CDR3 is TGTGCCAGCAGCCAAGTAGGGAGTACCGGGGAGCTGTTTTTT. This codes for CASSQVGSTGELFF.

The V gene is TRBV5-1, the J gene TRBJ1-4; 9 bases line up with TRBD1. After removal of 4 bases from V and 7 bases from J, the junction contained 8 bases not matched to a gene. The CDR3 extends over 15 amino acids. Germline V lookup: CDR1 SGHRS, CDR2 YFSETQ. The CDR3 spells CASSDSTGGGEKLFF. CDR3 sequence (DNA): TGCGCCAGCAGCGACTCGACAGGGGGAGGTGAAAAACTGTTTTTT.

The chain has TRBV7-2 and TRBJ1-1; no reliable D call. Trimming cost V 2 bases and J 0 bases, with 4 bases left between them. The CDR3 covers 13 residues. Germline V gene data show CDR1 as SGHTA and CDR2 as FQGNSA. CDR3 sequence: CASSLTVNTEAFF. The CDR3 nucleotides are TGTGCCAGCAGCTTAACTGTGAACACTGAAGCTTTCTTT. Full variable domain (outside the CDR3, taken from reference TRBV7-2 and TRBJ1-1): GAGVSQSPSNKVTEKGKDVELRCDPISGHTALYWYRQSLGQGLEFLIYFQGNSAPDKSGLPSDRFSAERTGGSVSTLTIQRTQQEDSAVYLCASSLTVNTEAFFGQGTRLTVV.

The chain is built from TRBV5-4 and TRBJ2-1; 10 bases agree with TRBD2. With V trimmed by 0 bases and J by 8 bases, 17 bases remained unmatched. The length of the CDR3 is 19 residues. The germline CDR1 and CDR2 sequences are SGHNT and YYREEE (reference sequence). The chain's CDR3 is CASSLAGSGGVFRIDEQFF. CDR3 nucleotide sequence: TGTGCCAGCAGCTTGGCAGGGAGCGGGGGGGTATTTCGGATCGATGAGCAGTTCTTC. Using reference TRBV5-4 and TRBJ2-1 for the parts outside the CDR3, the full variable domain is ETGVTQSPTHLIKTRGQQVTLRCSSQSGHNTVSWYQQALGQGPQFIFQYYREEENGRGNFPPRFSGLQFPNYSSELNVNALELDDSALYLCASSLAGSGGVFRIDEQFFGPGTRLTVL.

This chain joins TRBV11-3 and TRBJ2-1; TRBD2 matches at 7 bases. This CDR3 contains 14 residues. Per the germline V gene, CDR1 is SGHNT and CDR2 is YENEEA. Trimming removed 3 bases from V and 7 bases from J; junction bases left unmatched: 6. CDR3 loop: CASSLSGEGNEQFF. CDR3 DNA sequence: TGTGCCAGCAGCTTGAGCGGGGAGGGGAATGAGCAGTTCTTC. Using reference TRBV11-3 and TRBJ2-1 for the parts outside the CDR3, the full variable domain is EAGVVQSPRYKIIEKKQPVAFWCNPISGHNTLYWYLQNLGQGPELLIRYENEEAVDDSQLPKDRFSAERLKGVDSTLKIQPAELGDSAVYLCASSLSGEGNEQFFGPGTRLTVL.

The rearrangement joins TRBV5-6 to TRBJ1-5; D call uncertain. V was shortened by 2 bases and J by 6 bases, with 15 bases between the two germline ends. The CDR3 totals 15 residues. The germline V gene encodes CDR1 SGHDT and CDR2 YYEEEE. The chain's CDR3 is CASSLARDSPQPQHF. CDR3 in DNA: TGTGCCAGCAGCTTAGCCCGGGATTCTCCTCAGCCCCAGCATTTT.

This chain joins TRBV6-6 and TRBJ1-5; TRBD1 matches at 9 bases. V lost 6 bases and J lost 1; bases outside the gene matches: 7. The V gene's germline CDR1 is MNHNY and CDR2 SVGAGI (reference sequence). CDR3 length equals 16 residues. This chain's CDR3 is CASSPLDRGSNQPQHF. CDR3 coding DNA: TGTGCCAGCAGCCCCTTGGACAGGGGAAGCAATCAGCCCCAGCATTTT.

The chain has TRBV5-8 and TRBJ1-6, with D hard to call. V was cut by 4 bases and J by 0 bases, with 20 bases left in between. CDR3 length: 19 residues. Per germline, CDR1 SGHTS and CDR2 YDEGEE. This CDR3 reads CASSPLALGWGSYNSPLHF. The DNA of the CDR3 is TGTGCCAGCAGCCCCCTAGCCCTGGGCTGGGGCTCCTATAATTCACCCCTCCACTTT. Drawing the rest from reference TRBV5-8 and TRBJ1-6, the complete variable domain is EAGVTQSPTHLIKTRGQQATLRCSPISGHTSVYWYQQALGLGLQFLLWYDEGEERNRGNFPPRFSGRQFPNYSSELNVNALELEDSALYLCASSPLALGWGSYNSPLHFGNGTRLTVT.

DNA of the CDR3: TGTGCCAGCAGATCACTCCAGGGGGCAAATTATGAAAAACTGTTTTTT. Protein product: CASRSLQGANYEKLFF. The chain carries TRBV7-2 and TRBJ1-4, with 8 bases that match TRBD1. Germline CDR1 reads SGHTA; CDR2 reads FQGNSA. The V gene end was trimmed by 6 bases and the J gene end by 6 bases; junction bases not matched to a gene: 12. The CDR3 sequence is 16 residues long.

The V gene is TRBV6-1, the J gene TRBJ1-1; 7 nucleotides match TRBD1. CDR3 length: 17 residues. The junction had 15 bases not matched to a gene; V was cut back by 2 bases and J by 6 bases. Germline CDR1 is MNHNS and CDR2 is SASEGT. The CDR3 DNA is TGTGCCAGCAGTGAAAGAGGCAGGGGGACGCGGGGGGCTGAAGCTTTCTTT. Translation: CASSERGRGTRGAEAFF.

The chain couples TRBV29-1 to TRBJ2-7; D might be TRBD1 (8 bases). Deletions cut 6 bases from V and 4 bases from J, with 16 bases between. The CDR3 consists of 13 residues. Looked up from germline, CDR1 is SQVTM and CDR2 is ANQGSEA. CDR3 sequence reads: CSVTDREGYEQYF. Written as DNA, the CDR3 is TGCAGCGTAACGGACAGGGAGGGGTACGAGCAGTACTTC.

The V gene is TRBV7-8, the J gene TRBJ1-1; possible D gene TRBD1, 5 bases. This CDR3 has 14 amino acids. Trimming cost V 2 bases and J 5 bases, with 12 bases left between them. CDR1 and CDR2 (germline): SGHVS, FQNEAQ. This CDR3 reads CASSLFQGETEAFF. The CDR3 nucleotides read TGTGCCAGCAGCTTATTTCAAGGGGAAACTGAAGCTTTCTTT.

The V gene is TRBV4-3, the J gene TRBJ2-1; TRBD2 aligns across 8 bases. There are 15 residues in the CDR3. Germline V gives CDR1 LGHNA, CDR2 YSLEER. V gave up 6 bases and J gave up 7 bases; unmatched junction bases: 11. CDR3 DNA: TGCGCCAGCAGAGCACCGGGGGGGCCTAGTAATGAGCAGTTCTTC. Its translation is CASRAPGGPSNEQFF.

The gene calls are TRBV4-1 and TRBJ1-4; no clear D gene. Germline V gene lookup returns CDR1 MGHRA and CDR2 YSYEKL. The V gene lost 1 base and the J gene lost 8 bases, with 8 bases spanning the gap. The CDR3 totals 13 residues. Written as DNA, the CDR3 is TGCGCCAGCAGCCAAGGAACGGAGGAAAAACTGTTTTTT. Translated, it gives CASSQGTEEKLFF.